These T cell receptor beta chains were read from a single sample in a study of blood T cell repertoires in COVID-19. Libraries were prepared by immunoSEQ multiplex PCR; TCRdb keeps only in-frame clonotypes and omits some of them. This sample carries around 150,000 clones, approximately 87% of them seen once, and the ten largest clones take more than 3.5%. Input material: peripheral blood. These receptors were obtained from a woman in her thirties or forties with acute or convalescent COVID-19. CDR3s include the opening cysteine and the closing phenylalanine or tryptophan. A D gene is named only where the DNA matches it firmly. Rows may omit the clone size; those that give it use once, few, many or a size class.

j_gene	abundance	d_gene	v_gene	CDR3aa	CDR3nt
TRBJ2-7	NA	TRBD1	TRBV4-2	CASSQGQGTYEQYF	TGTGCCAGCAGCCAGGGACAGGGGACGTACGAGCAGTACTTC
TRBJ2-7	once	NA	TRBV27	CASTSLAPPSWQYF	TGTGCCAGCACCTCGCTAGCTCCTCCATCGTGGCAGTACTTC
TRBJ2-5	NA	TRBD2	TRBV13	CASSPRLAGEETQYF	TGTGCCAGCAGCCCGAGACTAGCGGGTGAGGAGACCCAGTACTTC
TRBJ2-1	NA	TRBD2	TRBV12-5	CASTSGSLYNEQFF	TGTGCTAGCACTAGCGGGAGTCTCTACAATGAGCAGTTCTTC
TRBJ1-5	NA	NA	TRBV7-9	CASSLGLEHDNQPQHF	TGTGCCAGCAGCTTAGGGCTCGAACACGACAATCAGCCCCAGCATTTT
TRBJ2-2	NA	TRBD2	TRBV5-4	CASSLLAGVTGELFF	TGTGCCAGCAGCTTACTAGCGGGGGTTACCGGGGAGCTGTTTTTT
TRBJ2-2	NA	TRBD1	TRBV9	CASSPRGQGPTGELFF	TGTGCCAGCAGCCCAAGGGGACAGGGGCCCACCGGGGAGCTGTTTTTT
TRBJ2-3	NA	NA	TRBV18	CASSPLRGGDTQYF	TGTGCCAGCTCACCTCTCAGGGGAGGGGATACGCAGTATTTT
TRBJ2-3	few	NA	TRBV5-5	CASSTGLYTDTQYF	TGTGCCAGCAGCACCGGACTTTACACAGATACGCAGTATTTT
TRBJ2-5	NA	TRBD2	TRBV5-1	CASSPGQLAIQETQYF	TGCGCCAGCAGCCCAGGACAACTAGCGATACAAGAGACCCAGTACTTC
TRBJ2-1	NA	NA	TRBV11-3	CASSLDALTITPGQFF	TGTGCCAGCAGCTTAGATGCCCTAACTATCACGCCCGGGCAGTTCTTC
TRBJ1-2	NA	NA	TRBV2	CASGGQFYGYTF	TGTGCCAGCGGGGGACAATTCTATGGCTACACCTTC
TRBJ2-2	NA	NA	TRBV4-3	CASREGEDTGELFF	TGCGCCAGCAGAGAGGGTGAGGACACCGGGGAGCTGTTTTTT
TRBJ2-4	NA	NA	TRBV28	CASSLAGGRKNIQYF	TGTGCCAGCAGCCTAGCAGGGGGGCGCAAAAACATTCAGTACTTC
TRBJ1-1	NA	NA	TRBV5-1	CASSEGMNTEAFF	TGCGCCAGCAGCGAGGGCATGAACACTGAAGCTTTCTTT
TRBJ2-1	NA	NA	TRBV19	CASRGVADDNEQFF	TGTGCCAGTAGAGGAGTAGCGGACGACAATGAGCAGTTCTTC
TRBJ2-3	NA	NA	TRBV7-3	CASSHSRNADTQYF	TGTGCCAGCAGCCACTCCAGGAATGCAGATACGCAGTATTTT